This passage covers 8 T cell receptor beta chains from one sample sequenced in a study of cytomegalovirus exposure and HLA in healthy donors. It was with 60 Vbeta and 13 Jbeta primers that the PCR ran. Some clones are missing from TCRdb's copy, which holds only in-frame ones; the method was immunoSEQ multiplex PCR. The table has 90,000 to 110,000 clones, about 70% seen once. Sequences were obtained from PBMCs. The origin of the receptors is a man aged 25 to 40 in good health and CMV-seronegative.

The rearrangement joins TRBV7-2 to TRBJ2-7; the D gene is possibly TRBD2 (8 bases). Looked up from germline, CDR1 is SGHTA and CDR2 is FQGNSA. V shed 5 bases and J shed 4 bases, with 18 bases lying between them. There are 15 residues in the CDR3. The CDR3: CASSPGGTSQYEQYF. The CDR3, as DNA: TGTGCCAGCAGCCCAGGGGGGACTAGTCAGTACGAGCAGTACTTC.

The chain recombines TRBV29-1 with TRBJ2-5, with 8 nucleotides matching TRBD1. CDR1 and CDR2 (germline): SQVTM, ANQGSEA. Germline trimming cut 6 bases from V and 4 bases from J; bases unmatched to any gene: 4. The CDR3 is 12 residues long. The CDR3 loop is CSVGTGRETQYF. For the CDR3, the DNA is TGCAGCGTGGGGACAGGAAGAGAGACCCAGTACTTC.

V usage is TRBV4-3 and J usage is TRBJ1-4; D is uncertain. Looked up from germline, CDR1 is LGHNA and CDR2 is YSLEER. The CDR3 loop spans 13 amino acids. V was cut by 4 bases and J by 8 bases, with 11 bases left in between. CDR3: CASSLSFQEKLFF. CDR3 nucleotide sequence: TGCGCCAGCAGCCTTAGCTTCCAGGAAAAACTGTTTTTT.

This clone has a handful of counts. The rearrangement uses TRBV7-2 and TRBJ1-1; D remains unclear. Per the germline V gene, CDR1 is SGHTA and CDR2 is FQGNSA. Trimming removed 2 bases at V and 3 bases at J, with 7 bases between. The CDR3 consists of 13 residues. The DNA of the CDR3 is TGTGCCAGCAGCTTAAATACGGACACTGAAGCTTTCTTT. This sequence encodes CASSLNTDTEAFF.

V is TRBV7-6 and J is TRBJ2-7; 13 positions agree with TRBD2. CDR1 SGHVS and CDR2 FNYEAQ come from the germline V gene. The junction had 8 bases not matched to a gene; V was cut back by 4 bases and J by 2 bases. This CDR3 contains 17 residues. CDR3 sequence: CASSSGLAGNRPYEQYF. The CDR3, as DNA: TGTGCCAGCAGCTCGGGACTAGCGGGAAACCGACCCTACGAGCAGTACTTC.

The chain's CDR3 is CASSMRSSTDTQYF. DNA for the CDR3: TGTGCCAGTAGTATGCGGTCCAGCACAGATACGCAGTATTTT. The V and J genes are TRBV19 and TRBJ2-3; no clear D gene. Trimming stripped 3 bases from V and 0 bases from J, with 7 bases between. This CDR3 has 14 amino acids. Germline V gene lookup returns CDR1 LNHDA and CDR2 SQIVND (reference sequence).

The chain combines TRBV4-2 with TRBJ2-7; D is possibly TRBD2 (7 bases). Looked up from germline, CDR1 is LGHNA and CDR2 is YNFKEQ. V shed 1 base and J shed 5 bases, with 15 bases lying between them. The CDR3 runs 15 residues. CDR3 in amino acids: CASSQVGGARNEQYF. The CDR3 DNA reads TGTGCCAGCAGCCAAGTGGGGGGGGCAAGGAACGAGCAGTACTTC.

The genes are TRBV6-5 and TRBJ1-2; 8 positions agree with TRBD1. Per germline, CDR1 MNHEY and CDR2 SVGAGI. With V trimmed by 8 bases and J by 3 bases, 5 bases remained unmatched. This CDR3 has 13 residues. The CDR3: CASGSGQDYGYTF. The CDR3 DNA is TGTGCCAGCGGATCGGGACAGGACTATGGCTACACCTTC.